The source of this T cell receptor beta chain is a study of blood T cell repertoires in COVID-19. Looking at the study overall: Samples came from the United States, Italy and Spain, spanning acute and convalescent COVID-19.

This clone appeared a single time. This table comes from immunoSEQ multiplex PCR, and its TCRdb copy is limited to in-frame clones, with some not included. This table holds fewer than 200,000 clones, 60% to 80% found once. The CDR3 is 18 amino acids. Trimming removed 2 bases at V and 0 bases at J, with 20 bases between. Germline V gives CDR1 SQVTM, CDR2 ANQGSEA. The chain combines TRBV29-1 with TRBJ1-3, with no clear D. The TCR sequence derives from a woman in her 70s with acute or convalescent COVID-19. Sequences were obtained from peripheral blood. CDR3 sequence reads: CSVEWAKAQHSSGNTIYF. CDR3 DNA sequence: TGCAGCGTTGAATGGGCAAAAGCTCAACATTCCTCTGGAAACACCATATATTTT.